Described below is a single T cell receptor (beta chain) sequence and its context. The target antigen is unknown. Selected positively for CCR7 and CD45RO-negative, naive CD8 cells excluded terminally differentiated effector memory CD45RA+ cells. Sequencing was performed with immunoSEQ multiplex PCR; in TCRdb, only in-frame clones are kept and a portion is missing. This table holds 2 million to 2.5 million clones, about 95% found once. These data belong to a study of shared clonotypes between healthy human individuals. Notes on the study in general: Against clonotypes common to all four donors, non-shared ones had lower generation probabilities.

With 0 bases clipped from V and 1 base from J, the junction kept 17 bases outside the gene matches. There are 20 residues in the CDR3. CDR1 is SGHAT and CDR2 is FQNNGV in the germline V gene. The J gene is TRBJ2-5, the V gene TRBV11-2; 7 positions match TRBD1. The sample consisted of naive CD8+ T cells sorted from blood. This clonotype was obtained from a man younger than 35 in good health. The chain's CDR3 is CASSLDRDETGRWPQETQYF. The CDR3 DNA sequence: TGTGCCAGCAGCTTAGATAGGGACGAGACAGGGAGATGGCCCCAAGAGACCCAGTACTTC.